Shown below are 29 T cell receptor beta chains from a single sample sequenced in a study of molecular identifiers for immune sequencing clone quantification. Each CDR3 protein is one row after TCRdb ran MiXCR on the PCR reads. Here the sample spans 80,000 to 100,000 distinct CDR3 sequences, 24% being singletons. Sequences were obtained from naive CD8+ T cells from blood, with Jurkat cell RNA spiked in. The subset here: FACS-sorted CD8+CD4-CCR7+CD45RA+ naive T cells. These TCRs come from a human donor in good health. Some libraries in this study had Jurkat cell RNA spiked in.

This clonotype was seen at least ten times. This rearrangement joins TRBV6-6 to TRBJ2-7; D is perhaps TRBD1 or TRBD2 (5 bases each). The CDR3 has 14 residues. V was clipped by 6 bases and J by 3 bases, with 15 bases between them. Looked up from germline, CDR1 is MNHNY and CDR2 is SVGAGI (reference sequence). CDR3 sequence reads: CASSSGTENYEQYF. The CDR3 coding sequence is TGTGCCAGCAGCTCCGGGACGGAGAACTACGAGCAGTACTTC.

This clonotype occurred many times. The V gene is TRBV27, the J gene TRBJ2-3, with unresolved D. This CDR3 region has 14 residues. V was pared by 1 base and J by 2 bases, with 7 bases between. Germline assignment: CDR1 MNHEY and CDR2 SMNVEV (reference sequence). The CDR3 nucleotides are TGTGCCAGCAGTTTATTCCAGGACACAGATACGCAGTATTTT. It is translated as CASSLFQDTDTQYF.

Comments on this clonotype: Just one base apart from a much larger clone, this may be a read error. The CDR3 nucleotides read TGTGCCAGCACCGCCGGGCGGGGGTACGAGCAGTACTTC. This gives the protein CASTAGRGYEQYF. The gene calls are TRBV5-6 and TRBJ2-7; 7 nucleotides match TRBD2. CDR3 length equals 13 residues. The junction had 7 bases not matched to a gene; V was cut back by 6 bases and J by 4 bases. Looked up from germline, CDR1 is SGHDT and CDR2 is YYEEEE.

In its sample, this clonotype was seen a few times. This chain links TRBV6-1 with TRBJ1-6, with D uncertain. The CDR3 runs to 18 residues. CDR1 and CDR2 from the germline V gene are MNHNS and SASEGT. Deletions cut 2 bases from V and 0 bases from J, with 14 bases between. In DNA form, the CDR3 reads TGTGCCAGCAGTGAACGGATCGTTTCGAGCTCCTATAATTCACCCCTCCACTTT. Protein sequence: CASSERIVSSSYNSPLHF.

This clonotype was recorded a few times. The chain combines TRBV5-5 with TRBJ2-1, with a weak D call TRBD2 (6 bases). CDR1 and CDR2 from the germline V gene are SGHKS and YYEKEE (reference sequence). The CDR3 length is 15 residues. Deletions cut 3 bases from V and 4 bases from J, with 14 bases between. DNA for the CDR3: TGTGCCAGCAGCTACCCTGCGGGACCTTACAATGAGCAGTTCTTC. This gives the protein CASSYPAGPYNEQFF.

A remark on this clonotype: A much larger clone is a single base away; this may be a read error. The chain recombines TRBV6-2 or TRBV6-3 with TRBJ2-7; tentatively, D is TRBD1 or TRBD2 (5 bases each). Per germline, CDR1 MNHEY and CDR2 SVGEGT. The CDR3 spans 13 residues. V gave up 2 bases and J gave up 9 bases, with 14 bases separating them. As DNA, the CDR3 is TGTGCCAGCAGTTACGGGACCTGGGACGTGCAGTACTTC. Translated: CASSYGTWDVQYF.

This clonotype has ten or more counts. The chain has TRBV4-3 and TRBJ2-7; 7 bases match TRBD2. Germline values: CDR1 LGHNA, CDR2 YSLEER. This CDR3 spans 14 amino acids. V shed 4 bases and J 2 bases; nucleotides not matched to a gene: 5. Here the CDR3 reads CASSPYGGTYEQYF. The CDR3 DNA follows: TGCGCCAGCAGCCCCTACGGGGGGACCTACGAGCAGTACTTC.

This clonotype came up many times. J is TRBJ1-3 and V is TRBV12-5; D is undetermined. CDR3 length: 18 residues. The germline gives CDR1 LGHNT, CDR2 FRNRAP. The V end lost 1 base, the J end lost 0 bases, and 16 bases lay between the germline ends. The CDR3 DNA sequence: TGTGCTAGTGGTTTGGCCATTACCTCAGGAAACTCTGGAAACACCATATATTTT. This translates into CASGLAITSGNSGNTIYF.

This clonotype was seen at least ten times. This chain links TRBV2 with TRBJ2-7; 8 bases align to TRBD2. CDR3 size: 16 residues. V was clipped by 10 bases and J by 0 bases; unmatched bases: 14. Germline V CDR1 and CDR2: SNHLY, FYNNEI. The CDR3 loop is CATQPLAGASSYEQYF. DNA for the CDR3: TGTGCCACCCAGCCCCTAGCGGGTGCGAGCTCCTACGAGCAGTACTTC.

In regard to this clonotype: A single base separates this from a much larger clone, so it may be a read error. This CDR3 is missing its conserved last phenylalanine or tryptophan, likely due to a read error. The limits of the CDR3 on the DNA are not certain, so only TCRdb's listed CDR3 is given. J is TRBJ1-5 and V is TRBV21-1; no DNA check was done on the table's D call, TRBD1. TRBV21-1 is classified as a pseudogene. The CDR3 comprises 13 residues, both ends counted. The CDR3 here is CASSMGGNQPQHL.

For this clonotype: The junction does not match germline at one end; this may be a read error. V is TRBV6-1 and J is TRBJ2-7; 8 nucleotides match TRBD1. The CDR3 spans 14 residues. Germline loops: CDR1 MNHNS, CDR2 SASEGT. CDR3 in amino acids: CASTRTGSSSEQYF. The DNA for the CDR3 is TGTGCCAGCACACGGACAGGGAGTTCCTCCGAGCAGTACTTC.

CDR3 region: CTSSQQPRDRGATDTQYF. In nucleotides, the CDR3 is TGCACCAGCAGCCAACAACCACGGGACAGGGGTGCCACAGATACGCAGTATTTT. The chain joins TRBV1 to TRBJ2-3; the table names TRBD1, a call not compared with the DNA. TRBV1 is a documented pseudogene. The CDR3 totals 18 residues.

On this clonotype itself: With a much larger clone just one base away, this may be a read error. The rearrangement links TRBV24-1 to TRBJ1-3; no reliable D call. The V gene lost 6 bases and the J gene lost 2 bases, with 10 bases spanning the gap. The CDR3 is made up of 14 amino acids. Germline loops: CDR1 KGHDR, CDR2 SFDVKD. The CDR3 DNA is TGTGCCACCAGTAATCTCCGTGCTGGAAACACCATATATTTT. As protein: CATSNLRAGNTIYF.

Many counts were recorded for this clonotype. This chain links TRBV30 with TRBJ2-7; D is unclear. V was cut by 2 bases and J by 3 bases, with 8 bases left in between. The CDR3 extends over 12 amino acids. Germline V lookup: CDR1 GTSNPN, CDR2 SVGIG (reference sequence). The CDR3 protein is CAWSTDDYEQYF. CDR3 DNA: TGTGCCTGGAGTACGGACGACTACGAGCAGTACTTC.

Comments on this clonotype: A much more abundant neighbour one base away suggests this may be a read error. J is TRBJ2-2 and V is TRBV27; no definite D call. The germline gives CDR1 MNHEY, CDR2 SMNVEV (reference sequence). The CDR3 runs to 15 residues. The CDR3 bases are TGTGCCAACAGTTTATACTTAGGGAACACCGGGGAGCTGTTTTTT. Residues: CANSLYLGNTGELFF.

In this sample, this clonotype turned up many times. CDR3 sequence reads: CASSQDAVGVPYEQYF. CDR3 in DNA: TGCGCCAGCAGCCAAGATGCCGTCGGGGTACCCTACGAGCAGTACTTC. V gene TRBV4-3 combines with J gene TRBJ2-7; D is possibly TRBD2 (5 bases). Trimming left V 0 bases short and J 2 bases short, with 14 bases between. CDR1 is LGHNA and CDR2 is YSLEER in the germline V gene. The CDR3 totals 16 residues.

This clonotype was counted at least ten times. The rearrangement uses TRBV5-4 and TRBJ2-2; a possible D gene is TRBD2 (6 bases). The ends were cut back, 10 bases at V and 0 bases at J, with 13 bases in the middle. The CDR3 sequence is 14 residues long. Germline CDR1 and CDR2: SGHNT and YYREEE (reference sequence). The chain's CDR3 is CAVGERANTGELFF. The DNA for the CDR3 is TGTGCCGTCGGGGAGCGGGCGAACACCGGGGAGCTGTTTTTT.

Comments on this clonotype: A read error may be the cause here, since a much bigger clone is one base away. V usage is TRBV27 and J usage is TRBJ2-7; D is ambiguous. Germline V gives CDR1 MNHEY, CDR2 SMNVEV (reference sequence). V shed 5 bases and J shed 6 bases, with 14 bases lying between them. The CDR3 runs to 13 residues. The CDR3 DNA reads TGTGCCAGCAGTCCCGAGACACTGCTCGAGCAGTACTTC. Translated, it gives CASSPETLLEQYF.

This clonotype came up many times. The chain uses TRBV27 and TRBJ2-3; 7 nucleotides line up with TRBD1. The CDR3 spans 15 residues. Trimming took 4 bases from V and 4 from J; bases not matched to a gene: 8. CDR1 is MNHEY, CDR2 SMNVEV, per germline (reference sequence). The DNA for the CDR3 is TGTGCCAGCAGTTCCGTAGGGGGCGGCGCAGATACGCAGTATTTT. Amino acid sequence: CASSSVGGGADTQYF.

Notes on this clonotype: A read error may account for a junction end that differs from germline. The chain recombines TRBV7-3 with TRBJ1-6; D is uncertain. CDR3 length: 18 amino acids. The germline CDR1 and CDR2 sequences are SGHTA and FQGTGA. In DNA form, the CDR3 reads TGTGCCAGCAGCTTAACGGTTTATGGTAGCTCCCATAATTCACCCCTCCACTTT. As protein: CASSLTVYGSSHNSPLHF.

The J gene is TRBJ1-1, the V gene TRBV2; weak D call: TRBD1 (5 bases). Between the trimmed V and J ends, which lost 4 bases and 4 bases, there was a span of 13 bases. CDR1 and CDR2 (germline): SNHLY, FYNNEI. The CDR3 is 14 amino acids. The CDR3 is CASSAKTGGTEAFF. The CDR3 DNA sequence: TGTGCCAGCAGTGCAAAGACGGGGGGCACTGAAGCTTTCTTT.

CDR3 sequence reads: CASSLDSPWEQYF. The CDR3 DNA reads TGTGCCAGCAGTTTAGATTCACCCTGGGAGCAGTACTTC. This chain uses TRBV12-3 or TRBV12-4 with TRBJ2-7, with D uncertain. CDR3 length: 13 amino acids. Trimming left V 1 base short and J 7 bases short, with 11 bases between.

This clonotype came up once. At one end the junction does not follow the germline gene, possibly because of a read error. J is TRBJ2-6 and V is TRBV7-9; maybe TRBD1 (6 bases). The CDR3 covers 14 residues. Per the germline V gene, CDR1 is SEHNR and CDR2 is FQNEAQ (reference sequence). DNA for the CDR3: TGTGCCAGCAGCGGTGGATCAGGGGCCAACGTCCCGCCTTTC. The encoded protein is CASSGGSGANVPPF.

The V gene is TRBV28, the J gene TRBJ2-7, with TRBD2 identical over 13 bases. With V trimmed by 5 bases and J by 7 bases, 11 bases remained unmatched. Germline CDR1 is MDHEN and CDR2 is SYDVKM. This CDR3 has 16 amino acids. CDR3 sequence reads: CASSLRTSGSRGEQYF. CDR3 sequence (DNA): TGTGCCAGCAGTCTGCGGACTAGCGGGAGCCGGGGAGAGCAGTACTTC. Supplemented by reference TRBV28 and TRBJ2-7, the full variable domain reads DVKVTQSSRYLVKRTGEKVFLECVQDMDHENMFWYRQDPGLGLRLIYFSYDVKMKEKGDIPEGYSVSREKKERFSLILESASTNQTSMYLCASSLRTSGSRGEQYFGPGTRLTVT.

This clonotype was seen ten or more times. The rearrangement uses TRBV6-6 and TRBJ2-3; D call uncertain. The CDR3 loop spans 16 amino acids. The ends were cut back, 7 bases at V and 0 bases at J, with 17 bases in the middle. CDR1 and CDR2 (germline): MNHNY, SVGAGI (reference sequence). CDR3 amino acids: CASTPFVGSSTDTQYF. The DNA for the CDR3 is TGTGCCAGCACCCCCTTTGTAGGTAGTAGCACAGATACGCAGTATTTT.

This clonotype is a singleton in its sample. A much larger clone differs by one base, so this may be a read error. The chain is built from TRBV7-9 and TRBJ2-7; TRBD1 might be the D (5 bases). CDR1 is SEHNR, CDR2 FQNEAQ, per germline (reference sequence). Trimming pared 5 bases from V and 1 base from J, leaving 12 bases between. This CDR3 has 14 amino acids. The CDR3 DNA is TGTGCCAGCAGCCGTACAGGTACTTCCTACGAGCAGTACTTC. This sequence encodes CASSRTGTSYEQYF.

This clonotype was seen ten or more times. V usage is TRBV7-9 and J usage is TRBJ2-7; TRBD1 aligns across 7 bases. There are 13 residues in the CDR3. Germline V lookup: CDR1 SEHNR, CDR2 FQNEAQ (reference sequence). V lost 4 bases, J lost 3 bases, and 3 bases stayed unmatched. The CDR3 loop reads CASSSDRNYEQYF. The DNA of the CDR3 is TGTGCCAGCAGCTCGGACAGGAACTACGAGCAGTACTTC.

In its sample, this clonotype was seen a few times. This clone may be a read error of a much larger clone one base away. This sequence joins TRBV7-9 and TRBJ1-1; D may be TRBD1 (5 bases). The CDR3 runs to 13 residues. Germline CDR1 is SEHNR and CDR2 is FQNEAQ (reference sequence). The CDR3 loop is CASSPKGLTEALF. DNA of the CDR3: TGTGCCAGCAGCCCAAAGGGACTGACTGAAGCTCTCTTT.

This clonotype was picked up many times. The rearrangement joins TRBV4-3 to TRBJ1-1, with D hard to call. CDR3 size: 14 residues. V was trimmed by 1 base and J by 4 bases, leaving 10 bases between them. Germline V CDR1 and CDR2: LGHNA, YSLEER. The CDR3 is CASSQAPAGTEAFF. DNA of the CDR3: TGCGCCAGCAGCCAAGCCCCTGCTGGCACTGAAGCTTTCTTT.